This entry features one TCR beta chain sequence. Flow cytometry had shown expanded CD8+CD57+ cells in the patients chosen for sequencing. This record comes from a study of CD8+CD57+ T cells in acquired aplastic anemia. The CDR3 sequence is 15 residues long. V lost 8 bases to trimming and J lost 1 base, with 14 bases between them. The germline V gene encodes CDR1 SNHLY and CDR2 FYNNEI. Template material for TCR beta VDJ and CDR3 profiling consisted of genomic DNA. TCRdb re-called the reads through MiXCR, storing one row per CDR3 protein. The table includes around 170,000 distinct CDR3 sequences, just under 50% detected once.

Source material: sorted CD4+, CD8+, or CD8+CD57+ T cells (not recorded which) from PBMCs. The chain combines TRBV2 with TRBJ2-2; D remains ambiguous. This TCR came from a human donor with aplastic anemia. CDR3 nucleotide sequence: TGTGCCAGCCTCTCACCACTCGAGAACACCGGGGAGCTGTTTTTT. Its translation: CASLSPLENTGELFF.